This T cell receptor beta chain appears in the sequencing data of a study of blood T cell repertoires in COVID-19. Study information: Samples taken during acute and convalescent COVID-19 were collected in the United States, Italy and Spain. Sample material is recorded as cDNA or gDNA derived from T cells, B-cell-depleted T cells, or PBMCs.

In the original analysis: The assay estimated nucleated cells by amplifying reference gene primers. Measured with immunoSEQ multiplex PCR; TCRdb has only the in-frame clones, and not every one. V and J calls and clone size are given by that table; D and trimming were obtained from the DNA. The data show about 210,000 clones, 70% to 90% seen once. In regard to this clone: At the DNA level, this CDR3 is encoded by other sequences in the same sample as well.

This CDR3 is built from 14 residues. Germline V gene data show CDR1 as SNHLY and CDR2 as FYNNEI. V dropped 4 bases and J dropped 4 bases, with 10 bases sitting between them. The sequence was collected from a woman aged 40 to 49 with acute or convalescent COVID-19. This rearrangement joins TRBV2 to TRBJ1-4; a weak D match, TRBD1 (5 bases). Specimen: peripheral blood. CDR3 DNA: TGTGCCAGCAGTGTCCGGGGGGGTAATGAAAAACTGTTTTTT. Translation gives CASSVRGGNEKLFF.